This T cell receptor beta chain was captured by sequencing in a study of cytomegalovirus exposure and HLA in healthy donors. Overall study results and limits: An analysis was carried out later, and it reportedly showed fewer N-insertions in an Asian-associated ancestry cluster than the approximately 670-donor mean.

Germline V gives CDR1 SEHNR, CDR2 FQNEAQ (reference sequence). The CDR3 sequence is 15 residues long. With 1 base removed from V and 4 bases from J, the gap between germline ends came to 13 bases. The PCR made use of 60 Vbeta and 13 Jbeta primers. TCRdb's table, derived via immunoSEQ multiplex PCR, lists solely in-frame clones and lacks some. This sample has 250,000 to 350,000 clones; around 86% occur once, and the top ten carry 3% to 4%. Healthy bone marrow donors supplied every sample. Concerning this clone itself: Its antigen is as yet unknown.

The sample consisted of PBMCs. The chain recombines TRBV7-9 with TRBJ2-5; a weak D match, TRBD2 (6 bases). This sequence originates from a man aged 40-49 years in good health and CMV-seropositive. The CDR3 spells CASSLGPLAGETQYF. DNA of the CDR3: TGTGCCAGCAGCTTAGGCCCACTAGCAGGAGAGACCCAGTACTTC.